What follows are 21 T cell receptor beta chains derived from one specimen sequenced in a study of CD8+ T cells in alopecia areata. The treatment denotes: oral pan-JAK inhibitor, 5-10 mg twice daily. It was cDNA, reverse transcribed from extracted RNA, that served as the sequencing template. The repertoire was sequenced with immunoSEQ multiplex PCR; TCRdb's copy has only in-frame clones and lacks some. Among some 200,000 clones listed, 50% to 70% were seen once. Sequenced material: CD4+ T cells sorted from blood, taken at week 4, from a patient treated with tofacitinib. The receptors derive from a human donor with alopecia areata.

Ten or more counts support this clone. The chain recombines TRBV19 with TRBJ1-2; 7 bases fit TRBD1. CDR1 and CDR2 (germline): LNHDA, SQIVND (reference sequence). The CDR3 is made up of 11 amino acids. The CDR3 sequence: CERRGGSGYTF. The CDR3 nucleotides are TGTGAACGGAGAGGGGGCAGTGGCTACACCTTC.

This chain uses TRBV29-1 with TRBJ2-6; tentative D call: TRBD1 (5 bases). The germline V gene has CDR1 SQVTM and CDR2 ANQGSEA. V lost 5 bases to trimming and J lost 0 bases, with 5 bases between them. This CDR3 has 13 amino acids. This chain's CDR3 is CSVQGSGANVLTF. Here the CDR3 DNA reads TGCAGCGTTCAGGGCTCTGGGGCCAACGTCCTGACTTTC.

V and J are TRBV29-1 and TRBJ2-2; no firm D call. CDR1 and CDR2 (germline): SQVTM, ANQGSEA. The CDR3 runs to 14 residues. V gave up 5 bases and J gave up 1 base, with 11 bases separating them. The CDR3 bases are TGCAGCGTTCTTGATACGCGGAACACCGGGGAGCTGTTTTTT. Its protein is CSVLDTRNTGELFF.

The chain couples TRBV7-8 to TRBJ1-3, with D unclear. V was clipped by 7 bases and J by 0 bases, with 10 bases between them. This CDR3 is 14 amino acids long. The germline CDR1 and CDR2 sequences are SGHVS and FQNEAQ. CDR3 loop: CASKGLFSGNTIYF. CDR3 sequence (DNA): TGTGCCAGCAAAGGGCTATTCTCTGGAAACACCATATATTTT.

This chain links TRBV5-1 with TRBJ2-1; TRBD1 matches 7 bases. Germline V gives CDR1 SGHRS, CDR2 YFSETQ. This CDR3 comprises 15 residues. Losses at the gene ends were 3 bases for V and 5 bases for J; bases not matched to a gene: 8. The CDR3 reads CASSSVTGNHNEQFF. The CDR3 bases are TGCGCCAGCAGCTCCGTGACAGGGAACCACAATGAGCAGTTCTTC.

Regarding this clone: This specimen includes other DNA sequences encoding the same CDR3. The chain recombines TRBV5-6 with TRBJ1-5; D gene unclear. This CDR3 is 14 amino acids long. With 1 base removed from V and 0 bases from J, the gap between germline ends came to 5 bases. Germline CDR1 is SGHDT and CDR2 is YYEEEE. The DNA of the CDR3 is TGTGCCAGCAGCTTGCGGGCTAGCAATCAGCCCCAGCATTTT. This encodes CASSLRASNQPQHF.

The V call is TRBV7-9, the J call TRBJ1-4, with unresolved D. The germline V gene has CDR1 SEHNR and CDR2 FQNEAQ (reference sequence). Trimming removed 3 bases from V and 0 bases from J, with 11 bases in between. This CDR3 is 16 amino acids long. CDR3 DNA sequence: TGTGCCAGCAGCTTTGCCCAGGCGTCAACTAATGAAAAACTGTTTTTT. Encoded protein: CASSFAQASTNEKLFF.

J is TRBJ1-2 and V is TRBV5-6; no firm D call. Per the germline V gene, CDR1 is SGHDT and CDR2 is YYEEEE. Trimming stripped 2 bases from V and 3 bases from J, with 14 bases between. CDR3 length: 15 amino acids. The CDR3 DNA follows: TGTGCCAGCAGCTTCGCAGGAGCGGGTGACTATGGCTACACCTTC. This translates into CASSFAGAGDYGYTF.

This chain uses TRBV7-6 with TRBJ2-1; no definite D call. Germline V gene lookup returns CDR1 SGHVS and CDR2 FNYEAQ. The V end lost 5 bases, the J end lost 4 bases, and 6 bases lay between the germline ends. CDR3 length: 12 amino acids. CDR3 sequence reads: CASSAQYNEQFF. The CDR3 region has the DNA TGTGCCAGCAGCGCCCAGTACAATGAGCAGTTCTTC.

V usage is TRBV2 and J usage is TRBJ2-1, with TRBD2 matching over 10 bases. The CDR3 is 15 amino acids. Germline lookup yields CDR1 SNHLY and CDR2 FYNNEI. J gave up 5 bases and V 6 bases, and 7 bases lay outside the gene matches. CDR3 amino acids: CASRTGLAAHNEQFF. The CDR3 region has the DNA TGTGCCAGCAGGACCGGACTAGCGGCACACAATGAGCAGTTCTTC.

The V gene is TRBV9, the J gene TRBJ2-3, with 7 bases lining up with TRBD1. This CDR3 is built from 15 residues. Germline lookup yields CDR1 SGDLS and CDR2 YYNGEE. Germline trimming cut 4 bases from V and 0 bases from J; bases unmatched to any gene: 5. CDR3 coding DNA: TGTGCCAGCAGCCTTGGGACAGCTAGCACAGATACGCAGTATTTT. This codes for CASSLGTASTDTQYF.

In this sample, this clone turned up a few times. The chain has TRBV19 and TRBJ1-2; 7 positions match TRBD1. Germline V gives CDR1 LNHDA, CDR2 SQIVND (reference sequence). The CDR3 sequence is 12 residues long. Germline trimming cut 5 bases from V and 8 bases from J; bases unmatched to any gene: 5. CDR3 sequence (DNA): TGTGCCAGTAGTCGACAGGGAAACGGCTACACCTTC. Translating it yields CASSRQGNGYTF.

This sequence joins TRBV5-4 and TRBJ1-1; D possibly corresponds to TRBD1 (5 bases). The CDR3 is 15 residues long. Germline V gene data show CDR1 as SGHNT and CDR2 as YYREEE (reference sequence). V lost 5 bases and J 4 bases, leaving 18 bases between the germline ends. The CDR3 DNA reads TGTGCCAGCAGGGAATTCGACAGAGGAACCACTGAAGCTTTCTTT. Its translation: CASREFDRGTTEAFF.

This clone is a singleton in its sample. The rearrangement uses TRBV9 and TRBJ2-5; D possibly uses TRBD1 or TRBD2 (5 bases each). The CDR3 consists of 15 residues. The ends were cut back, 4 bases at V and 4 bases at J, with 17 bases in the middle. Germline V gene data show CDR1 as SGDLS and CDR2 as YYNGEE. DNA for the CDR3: TGTGCCAGCAGCACCTCTCGCGGGCAGGGAGAGACCCAGTACTTC. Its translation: CASSTSRGQGETQYF.

CDR3: CASRTGLGNEKLFF. CDR3 coding DNA: TGTGCCAGCAGGACGGGACTCGGTAATGAAAAACTGTTTTTT. The rearrangement links TRBV5-6 to TRBJ1-4; the D gene is possibly TRBD1 (5 bases). With 5 bases removed from V and 4 bases from J, the gap between germline ends came to 12 bases. This CDR3 is built from 14 residues. CDR1 and CDR2 (germline): SGHDT, YYEEEE.

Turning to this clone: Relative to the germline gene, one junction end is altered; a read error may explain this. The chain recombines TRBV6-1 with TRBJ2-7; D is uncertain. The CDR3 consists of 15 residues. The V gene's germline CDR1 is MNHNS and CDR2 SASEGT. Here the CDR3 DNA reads TGTGCCATCAGTGTTTCTCCCCCCAGCTCCTACGAGCAGTACTTC. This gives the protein CAISVSPPSSYEQYF.

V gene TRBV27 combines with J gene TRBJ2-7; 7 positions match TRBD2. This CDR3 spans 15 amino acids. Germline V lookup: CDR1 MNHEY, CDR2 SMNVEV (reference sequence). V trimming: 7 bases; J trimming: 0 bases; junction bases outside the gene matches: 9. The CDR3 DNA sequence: TGTGCCAGCAATAGGATTTCGGGGGGCTCCTACGAGCAGTACTTC. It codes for CASNRISGGSYEQYF.

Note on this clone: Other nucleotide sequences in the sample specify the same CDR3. The CDR3 reads CSVARGGDNEQFF. The CDR3, as DNA: TGCAGCGTTGCACGGGGGGGAGACAATGAGCAGTTCTTC. The chain has TRBV29-1 and TRBJ2-1; 8 bases map to TRBD2. Looked up from germline, CDR1 is SQVTM and CDR2 is ANQGSEA. The CDR3 contains 13 residues. Germline trimming cut 4 bases from V and 5 bases from J; bases unmatched to any gene: 4.

CDR3 residues: CASSSNLSPLHF. CDR3 nucleotides: TGTGCCAGCAGCTCAAACTTGTCACCCCTCCACTTT. The chain recombines TRBV7-2 with TRBJ1-6, with no clear D. V lost 4 bases, J lost 10 bases, and 8 bases lay in between. Germline CDR1 is SGHTA and CDR2 is FQGNSA. This CDR3 spans 12 amino acids.

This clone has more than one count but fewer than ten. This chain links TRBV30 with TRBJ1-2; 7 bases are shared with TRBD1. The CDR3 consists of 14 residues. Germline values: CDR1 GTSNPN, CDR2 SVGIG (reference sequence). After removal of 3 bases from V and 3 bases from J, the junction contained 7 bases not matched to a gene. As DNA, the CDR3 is TGTGCCTGGAGGGCAGGGGGAGAATACTATGGCTACACCTTC. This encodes CAWRAGGEYYGYTF.

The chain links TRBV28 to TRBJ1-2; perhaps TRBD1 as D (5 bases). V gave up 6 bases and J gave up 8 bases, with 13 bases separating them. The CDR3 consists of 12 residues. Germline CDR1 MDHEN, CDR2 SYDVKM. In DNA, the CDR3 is TGTGCCAGCAGGTCGGGGGTTAACGGCTACACCTTC. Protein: CASRSGVNGYTF.